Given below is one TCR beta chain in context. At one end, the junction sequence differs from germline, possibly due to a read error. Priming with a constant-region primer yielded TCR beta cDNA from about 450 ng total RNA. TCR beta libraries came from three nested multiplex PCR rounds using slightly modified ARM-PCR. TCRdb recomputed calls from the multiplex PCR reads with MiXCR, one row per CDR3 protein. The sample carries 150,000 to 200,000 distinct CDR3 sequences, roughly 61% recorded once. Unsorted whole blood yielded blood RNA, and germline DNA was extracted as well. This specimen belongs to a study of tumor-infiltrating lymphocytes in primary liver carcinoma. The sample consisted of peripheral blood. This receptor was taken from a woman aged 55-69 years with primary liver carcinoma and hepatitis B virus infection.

The chain's CDR3 is CASSLSGHAGETRYF. Written as DNA, the CDR3 is TGTGCCAGCAGCTTAAGCGGACACGCGGGCGAGACCCGGTACTTC. The chain couples TRBV11-3 to TRBJ2-5; TRBD1 or TRBD2 may be the D gene (5 bases each). The CDR3 has 15 residues. CDR1 and CDR2 (germline): SGHNT, YENEEA.